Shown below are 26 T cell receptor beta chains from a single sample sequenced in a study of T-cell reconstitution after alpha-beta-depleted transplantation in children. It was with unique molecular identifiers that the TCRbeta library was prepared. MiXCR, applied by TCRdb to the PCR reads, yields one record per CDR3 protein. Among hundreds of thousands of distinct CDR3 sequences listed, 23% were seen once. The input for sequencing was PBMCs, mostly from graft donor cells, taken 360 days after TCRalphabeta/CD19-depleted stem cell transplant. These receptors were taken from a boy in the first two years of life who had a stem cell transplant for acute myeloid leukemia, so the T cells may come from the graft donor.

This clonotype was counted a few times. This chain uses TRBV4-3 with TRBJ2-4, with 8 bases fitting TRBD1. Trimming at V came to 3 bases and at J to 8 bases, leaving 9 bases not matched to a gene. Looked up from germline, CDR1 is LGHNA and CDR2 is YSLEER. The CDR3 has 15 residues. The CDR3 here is CASSQLDRGQYIQYF. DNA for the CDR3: TGCGCCAGCAGCCAGCTCGACAGGGGCCAGTACATTCAGTACTTC.

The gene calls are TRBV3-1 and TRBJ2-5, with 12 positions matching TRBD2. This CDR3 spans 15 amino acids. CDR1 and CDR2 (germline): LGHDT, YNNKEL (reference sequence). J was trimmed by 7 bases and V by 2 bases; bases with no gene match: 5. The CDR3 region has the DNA TGTGCCAGCAGCCAACTAGAACTAGCGGGGGGGACCCAGTACTTC. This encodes CASSQLELAGGTQYF.

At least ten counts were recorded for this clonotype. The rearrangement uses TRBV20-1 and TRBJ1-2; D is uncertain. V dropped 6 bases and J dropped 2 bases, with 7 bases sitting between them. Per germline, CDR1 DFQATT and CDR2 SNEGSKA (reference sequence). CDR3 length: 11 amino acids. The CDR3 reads CSAANNYGYTF. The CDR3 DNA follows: TGCAGTGCAGCCAACAACTATGGCTACACCTTC.

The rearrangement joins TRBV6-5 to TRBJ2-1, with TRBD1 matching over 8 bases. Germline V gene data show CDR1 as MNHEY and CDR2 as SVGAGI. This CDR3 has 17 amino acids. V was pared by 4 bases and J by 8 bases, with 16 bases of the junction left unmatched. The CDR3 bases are TGTGCCAGCAGTTTTCTCCTTGGGACAGGATCCGGGCATGAGCAGTTCTTC. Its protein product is CASSFLLGTGSGHEQFF.

CDR3 sequence (DNA): TGCGCCAGCAGCTACGACGCCGCGGGTTCAAATGAGCAGTTCTTC. Translation: CASSYDAAGSNEQFF. This chain uses TRBV5-1 with TRBJ2-1; D might be TRBD2 (5 bases). The CDR3 spans 15 residues. Trimming stripped 3 bases from V and 7 bases from J, with 17 bases between. CDR1 is SGHRS and CDR2 is YFSETQ in the germline V gene.

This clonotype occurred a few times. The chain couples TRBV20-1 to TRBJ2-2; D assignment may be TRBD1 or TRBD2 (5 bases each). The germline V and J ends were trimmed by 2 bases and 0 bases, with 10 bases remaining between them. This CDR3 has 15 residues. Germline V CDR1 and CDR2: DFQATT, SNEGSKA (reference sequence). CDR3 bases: TGCAGTGCTAGACGGGGCCTCGCGAACACCGGGGAGCTGTTTTTT. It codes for CSARRGLANTGELFF.

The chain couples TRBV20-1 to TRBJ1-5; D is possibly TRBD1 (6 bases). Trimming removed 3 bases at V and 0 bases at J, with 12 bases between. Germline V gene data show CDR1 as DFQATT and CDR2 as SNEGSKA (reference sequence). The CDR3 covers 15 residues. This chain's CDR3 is CSARAQGNSNQPQHF. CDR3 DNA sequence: TGCAGTGCTAGGGCCCAGGGGAATAGCAATCAGCCCCAGCATTTT.

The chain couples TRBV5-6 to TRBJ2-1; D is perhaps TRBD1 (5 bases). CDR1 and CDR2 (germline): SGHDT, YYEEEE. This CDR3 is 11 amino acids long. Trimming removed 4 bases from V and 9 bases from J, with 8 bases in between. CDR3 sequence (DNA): TGTGCCAGCAGCACAGGAATTGAGCAGTTCTTC. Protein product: CASSTGIEQFF.

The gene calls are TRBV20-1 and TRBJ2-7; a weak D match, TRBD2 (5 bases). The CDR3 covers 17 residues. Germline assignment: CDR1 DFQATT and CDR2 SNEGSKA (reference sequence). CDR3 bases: TGCTGCGCTAGAGATCTGGTCGGGGTGGTGGACGGGGTCGAGCAGTACTTC. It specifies CCARDLVGVVDGVEQYF.

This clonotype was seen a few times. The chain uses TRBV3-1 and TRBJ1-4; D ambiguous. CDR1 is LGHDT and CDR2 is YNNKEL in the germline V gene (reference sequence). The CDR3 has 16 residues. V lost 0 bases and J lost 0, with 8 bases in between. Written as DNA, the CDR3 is TGTGCCAGCAGCCAAGATTGGGTCACAACTAATGAAAAACTGTTTTTT. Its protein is CASSQDWVTTNEKLFF.

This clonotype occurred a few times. Here the CDR3 reads CSARPRLRAYEQYF. DNA of the CDR3: TGCAGTGCTAGGCCGAGGTTGCGGGCCTACGAGCAGTACTTC. J is TRBJ2-7 and V is TRBV20-1; tentative D call: TRBD2 (5 bases). V gave up 3 bases and J gave up 2 bases, with 14 bases separating them. Germline CDR1 DFQATT, CDR2 SNEGSKA (reference sequence). The CDR3 length is 14 residues.

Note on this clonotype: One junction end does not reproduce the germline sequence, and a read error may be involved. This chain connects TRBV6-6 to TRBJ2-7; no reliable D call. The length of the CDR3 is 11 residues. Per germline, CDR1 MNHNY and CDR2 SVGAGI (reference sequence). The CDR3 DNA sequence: TGTGCCAGCAGTAGCTCCTACGAGCAGTGCTTC. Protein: CASSSSYEQCF.

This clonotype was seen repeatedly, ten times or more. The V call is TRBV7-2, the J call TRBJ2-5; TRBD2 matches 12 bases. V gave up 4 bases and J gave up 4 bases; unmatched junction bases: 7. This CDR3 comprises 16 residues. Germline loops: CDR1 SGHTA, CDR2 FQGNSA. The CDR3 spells CASSSSSGGVRETQYF. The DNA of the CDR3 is TGTGCCAGCAGCTCCTCTAGCGGGGGGGTCCGAGAGACCCAGTACTTC. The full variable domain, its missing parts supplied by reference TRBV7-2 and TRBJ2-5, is GAGVSQSPSNKVTEKGKDVELRCDPISGHTALYWYRQSLGQGLEFLIYFQGNSAPDKSGLPSDRFSAERTGGSVSTLTIQRTQQEDSAVYLCASSSSSGGVRETQYFGPGTRLLVL.

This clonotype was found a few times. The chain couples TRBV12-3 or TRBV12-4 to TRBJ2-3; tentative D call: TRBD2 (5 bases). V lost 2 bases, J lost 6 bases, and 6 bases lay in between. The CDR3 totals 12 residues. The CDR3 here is CASSLWEDTQYF. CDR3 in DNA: TGTGCCAGCAGTTTATGGGAGGATACGCAGTATTTT.

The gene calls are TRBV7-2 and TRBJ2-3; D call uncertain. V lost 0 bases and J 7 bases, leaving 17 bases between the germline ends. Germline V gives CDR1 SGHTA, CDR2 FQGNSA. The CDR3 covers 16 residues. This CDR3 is CASSLARAISEHTQYF. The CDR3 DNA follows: TGTGCCAGCAGCTTAGCGCGCGCGATCTCGGAACATACGCAGTATTTT.

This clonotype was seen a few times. The CDR3, as DNA: TGCAGTGCTATTCGGACAGCAAACACCATATATTTT. Protein sequence: CSAIRTANTIYF. This rearrangement joins TRBV20-1 to TRBJ1-3, with a tentative D call TRBD1 (6 bases). V gave up 4 bases and J gave up 6 bases, with 10 bases separating them. CDR3 length: 12 residues. Germline V gives CDR1 DFQATT, CDR2 SNEGSKA (reference sequence).

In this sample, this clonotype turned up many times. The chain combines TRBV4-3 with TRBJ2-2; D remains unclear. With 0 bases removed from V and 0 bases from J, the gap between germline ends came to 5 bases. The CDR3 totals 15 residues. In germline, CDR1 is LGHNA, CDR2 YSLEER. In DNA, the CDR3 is TGCGCCAGCAGCCAAGACATGTCGAACACCGGGGAGCTGTTTTTT. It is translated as CASSQDMSNTGELFF.

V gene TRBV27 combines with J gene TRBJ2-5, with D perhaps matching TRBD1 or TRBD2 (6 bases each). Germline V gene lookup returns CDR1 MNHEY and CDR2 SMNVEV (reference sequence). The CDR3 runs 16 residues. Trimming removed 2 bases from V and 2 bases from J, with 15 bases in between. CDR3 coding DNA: TGTGCCAGCAGTTTAGGGGGGACATGCCAACAAGAGACCCAGTACTTC. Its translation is CASSLGGTCQQETQYF.

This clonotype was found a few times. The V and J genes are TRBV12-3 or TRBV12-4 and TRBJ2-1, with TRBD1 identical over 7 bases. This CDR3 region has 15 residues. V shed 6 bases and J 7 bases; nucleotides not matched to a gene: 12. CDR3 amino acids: CASSSTNSGGNEQFF. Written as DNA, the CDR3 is TGTGCCAGCAGCTCAACTAACTCAGGGGGTAATGAGCAGTTCTTC.

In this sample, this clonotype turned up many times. CDR3 residues: CASSFTPTVNEKLFF. CDR3 sequence (DNA): TGTGCCAGCAGCTTCACCCCGACAGTTAATGAAAAACTGTTTTTT. V usage is TRBV11-2 and J usage is TRBJ1-4; a weak D match, TRBD1 (5 bases). Germline V CDR1 and CDR2: SGHAT, FQNNGV. Trimming shortened V by 3 bases and J by 4 bases, and 12 bases separated the two germline ends. CDR3 length: 15 residues.

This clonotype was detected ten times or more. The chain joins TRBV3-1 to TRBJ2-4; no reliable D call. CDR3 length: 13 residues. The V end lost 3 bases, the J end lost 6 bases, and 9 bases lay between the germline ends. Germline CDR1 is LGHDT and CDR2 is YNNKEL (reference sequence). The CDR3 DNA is TGTGCCAGCAGCCATAGGAGCCTAAACATTCAGTACTTC. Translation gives CASSHRSLNIQYF.

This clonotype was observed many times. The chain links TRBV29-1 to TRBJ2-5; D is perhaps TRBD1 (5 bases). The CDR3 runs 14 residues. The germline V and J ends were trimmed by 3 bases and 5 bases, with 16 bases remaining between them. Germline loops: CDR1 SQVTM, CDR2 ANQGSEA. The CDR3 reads CSVEAGRLGETQYF. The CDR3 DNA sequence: TGCAGCGTTGAGGCAGGGCGTCTGGGCGAGACCCAGTACTTC.

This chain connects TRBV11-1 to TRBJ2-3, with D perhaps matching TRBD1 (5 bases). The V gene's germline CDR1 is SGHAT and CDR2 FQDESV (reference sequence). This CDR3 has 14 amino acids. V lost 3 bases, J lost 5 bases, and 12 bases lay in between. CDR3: CASSFQGTGDTQYF. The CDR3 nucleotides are TGTGCCAGCAGCTTTCAGGGTACAGGAGATACGCAGTATTTT.

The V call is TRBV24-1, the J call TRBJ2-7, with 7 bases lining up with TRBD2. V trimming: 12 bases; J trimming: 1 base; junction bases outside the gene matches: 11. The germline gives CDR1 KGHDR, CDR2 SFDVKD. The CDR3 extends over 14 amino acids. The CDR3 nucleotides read TGTGCCGCCGCGGCCAGGGAGGGTTCCTACGAGCAGTACGTC. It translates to CAAAAREGSYEQYV.

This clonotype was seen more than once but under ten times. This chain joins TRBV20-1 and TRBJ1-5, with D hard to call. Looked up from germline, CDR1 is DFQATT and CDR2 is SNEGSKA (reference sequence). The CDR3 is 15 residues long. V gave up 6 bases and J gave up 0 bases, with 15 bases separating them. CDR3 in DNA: TGCAGTGCCCTTAGGCCGATCGGTAGCAATCAGCCCCAGCATTTT. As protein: CSALRPIGSNQPQHF.

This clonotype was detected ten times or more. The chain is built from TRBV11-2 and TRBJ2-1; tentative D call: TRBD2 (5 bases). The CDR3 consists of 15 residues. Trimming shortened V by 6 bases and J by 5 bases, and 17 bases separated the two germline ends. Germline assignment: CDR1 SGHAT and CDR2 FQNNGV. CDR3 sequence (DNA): TGTGCCAGCAGGGGAACGGGCGGGCACCACAATGAGCAGTTCTTC. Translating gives CASRGTGGHHNEQFF.